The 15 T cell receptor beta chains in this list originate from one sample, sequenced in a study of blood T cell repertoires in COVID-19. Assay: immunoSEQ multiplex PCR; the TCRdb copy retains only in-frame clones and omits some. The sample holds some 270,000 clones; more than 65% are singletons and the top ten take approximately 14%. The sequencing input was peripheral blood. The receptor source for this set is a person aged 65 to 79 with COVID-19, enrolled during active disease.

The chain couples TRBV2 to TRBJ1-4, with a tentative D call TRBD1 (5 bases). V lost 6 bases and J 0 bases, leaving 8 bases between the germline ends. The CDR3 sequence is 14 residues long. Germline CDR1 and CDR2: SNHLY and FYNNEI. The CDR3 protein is CASRQGATNEKLFF. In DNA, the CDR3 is TGTGCCAGCAGGCAGGGTGCAACTAATGAAAAACTGTTTTTT.

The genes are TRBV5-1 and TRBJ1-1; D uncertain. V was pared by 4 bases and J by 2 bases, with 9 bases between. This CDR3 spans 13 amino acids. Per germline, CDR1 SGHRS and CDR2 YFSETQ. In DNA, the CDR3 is TGCGCCAGCAGCAGCCGGGATAACACTGAAGCTTTCTTT. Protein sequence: CASSSRDNTEAFF.

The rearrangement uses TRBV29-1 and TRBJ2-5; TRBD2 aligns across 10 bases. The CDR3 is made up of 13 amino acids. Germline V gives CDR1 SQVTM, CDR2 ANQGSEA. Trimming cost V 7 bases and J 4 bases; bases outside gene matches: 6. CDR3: CSADSGRGETQYF. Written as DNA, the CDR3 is TGCAGCGCCGACAGCGGGAGGGGAGAGACCCAGTACTTC.

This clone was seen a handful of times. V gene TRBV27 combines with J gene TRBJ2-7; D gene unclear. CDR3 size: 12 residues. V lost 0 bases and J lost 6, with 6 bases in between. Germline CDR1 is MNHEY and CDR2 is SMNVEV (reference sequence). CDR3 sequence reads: CASSLSGREQYF. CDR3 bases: TGTGCCAGCAGTTTATCGGGCCGCGAGCAGTACTTC.

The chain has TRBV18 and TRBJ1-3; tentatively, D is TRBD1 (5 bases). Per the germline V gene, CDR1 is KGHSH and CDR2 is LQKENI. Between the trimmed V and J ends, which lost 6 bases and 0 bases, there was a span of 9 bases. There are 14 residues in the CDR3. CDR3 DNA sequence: TGTGCCAGCTCTCGGGGGGTCTCTGGAAACACCATATATTTT. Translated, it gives CASSRGVSGNTIYF.

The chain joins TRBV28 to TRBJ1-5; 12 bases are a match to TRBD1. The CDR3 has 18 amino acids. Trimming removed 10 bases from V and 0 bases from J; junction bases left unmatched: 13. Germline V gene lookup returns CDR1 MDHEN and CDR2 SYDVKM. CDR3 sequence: CATLTGTGGSISNQPQHF. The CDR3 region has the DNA TGTGCCACCCTAACCGGGACAGGGGGCTCCATTAGCAATCAGCCCCAGCATTTT. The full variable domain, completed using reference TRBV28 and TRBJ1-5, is DVKVTQSSRYLVKRTGEKVFLECVQDMDHENMFWYRQDPGLGLRLIYFSYDVKMKEKGDIPEGYSVSREKKERFSLILESASTNQTSMYLCATLTGTGGSISNQPQHFGDGTRLSIL.

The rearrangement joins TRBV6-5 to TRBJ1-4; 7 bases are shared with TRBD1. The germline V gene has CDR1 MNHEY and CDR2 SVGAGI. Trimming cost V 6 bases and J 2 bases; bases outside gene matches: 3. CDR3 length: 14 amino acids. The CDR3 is CASRTGFTNEKLFF. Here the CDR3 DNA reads TGTGCCAGCAGGACAGGGTTTACTAATGAAAAACTGTTTTTT.

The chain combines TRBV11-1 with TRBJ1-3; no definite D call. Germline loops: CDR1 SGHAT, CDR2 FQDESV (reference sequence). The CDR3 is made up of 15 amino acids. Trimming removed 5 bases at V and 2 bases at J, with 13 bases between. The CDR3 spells CASSPRTGTGNTIYF. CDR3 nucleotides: TGTGCCAGCAGCCCTCGGACGGGGACTGGAAACACCATATATTTT.

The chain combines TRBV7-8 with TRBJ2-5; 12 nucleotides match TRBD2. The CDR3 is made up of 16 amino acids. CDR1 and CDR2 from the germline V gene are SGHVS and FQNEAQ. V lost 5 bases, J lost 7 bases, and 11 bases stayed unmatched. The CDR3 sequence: CASSHRLAGVTPTQYF. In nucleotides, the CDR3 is TGTGCCAGCAGCCACAGACTAGCGGGAGTTACCCCGACCCAGTACTTC.

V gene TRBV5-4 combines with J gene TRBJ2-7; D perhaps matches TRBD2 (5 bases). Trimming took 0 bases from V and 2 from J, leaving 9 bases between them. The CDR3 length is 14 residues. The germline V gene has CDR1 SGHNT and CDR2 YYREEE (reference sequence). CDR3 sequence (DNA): TGTGCCAGCAGCTTGGCGGGGTTCCCCTACGAGCAGTACTTC. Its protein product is CASSLAGFPYEQYF.

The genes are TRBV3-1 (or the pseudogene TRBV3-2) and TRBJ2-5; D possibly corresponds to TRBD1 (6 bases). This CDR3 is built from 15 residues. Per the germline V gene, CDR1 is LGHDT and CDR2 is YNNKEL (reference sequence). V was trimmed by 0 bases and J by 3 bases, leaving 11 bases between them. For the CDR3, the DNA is TGTGCCAGCAGCCAAGACCCCAGGACAGAAGAGACCCAGTACTTC. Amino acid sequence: CASSQDPRTEETQYF.

CDR3 sequence: CASTSRGDTNTGELFF. CDR3 DNA sequence: TGTGCCAGTACCTCCCGGGGGGATACGAACACCGGGGAGCTGTTTTTT. V and J are TRBV19 and TRBJ2-2; 7 nucleotides agree with TRBD2. The germline CDR1 and CDR2 sequences are LNHDA and SQIVND (reference sequence). The ends lost 7 bases at V and 0 bases at J; junction bases unmatched: 8. The CDR3 length is 16 residues.

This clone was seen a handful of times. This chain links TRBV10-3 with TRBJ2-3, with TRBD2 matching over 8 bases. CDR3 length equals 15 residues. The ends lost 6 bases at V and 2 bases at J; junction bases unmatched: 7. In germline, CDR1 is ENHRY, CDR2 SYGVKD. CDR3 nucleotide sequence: TGTGCCATCAGAACCGGGACTAGGGCCACAGATACGCAGTATTTT. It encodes CAIRTGTRATDTQYF.

The CDR3 nucleotides read TGCGCCAGCAGCTCACAGGGGATTGGGGATGAAAAACTGTTTTTT. It yields the protein CASSSQGIGDEKLFF. The chain combines TRBV5-1 with TRBJ1-4; 7 bases match TRBD1. Germline V gene lookup returns CDR1 SGHRS and CDR2 YFSETQ. The length of the CDR3 is 15 residues. V gave up 3 bases and J gave up 6 bases; unmatched junction bases: 8.

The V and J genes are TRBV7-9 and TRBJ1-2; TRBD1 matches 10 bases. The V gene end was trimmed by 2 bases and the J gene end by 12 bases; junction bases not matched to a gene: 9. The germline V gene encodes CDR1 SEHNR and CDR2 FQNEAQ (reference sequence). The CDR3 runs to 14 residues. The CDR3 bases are TGTGCCAGCAGCTTATTGGGACAGGGGTTTTTGGACACCTTC. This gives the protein CASSLLGQGFLDTF.